Following are 29 T cell receptor beta chains from one sample sequenced in a study of vaccination effects on CD4 cells after COVID-19. The ViraFEST assay expanded antigen-specific CD4+ T cells with viral peptide pools before sequencing. The culture ran for 10 days, and then CD4+ T cells were isolated. Vaccine recipients, nucleocapsid antibody negative, had no prior SARS-CoV-2 infection. Their antigens are not known. Measured with immunoSEQ multiplex PCR; TCRdb has only the in-frame clones, and not every one. The repertoire includes about 41,000 clones, under 70% of them detected once, and about 25% sits in the top ten. This specimen consisted of CD4+ T cells from PBMCs cultured with HCoV-OC43 spike peptides, obtained before COVID-19 vaccination. Subset defined: HCoV-OC43 spike overlapping peptide pool stimulation. The receptor set was obtained from a human donor who received a COVID-19 vaccine.

The count of this clone is one. The chain is built from TRBV6-5 and TRBJ2-1; TRBD2 matches at 10 bases. Germline trimming cut 4 bases from V and 12 bases from J; bases unmatched to any gene: 12. CDR1 and CDR2 from the germline V gene are MNHEY and SVGAGI. The CDR3 has 15 amino acids. The DNA of the CDR3 is TGTGCCAGCAGTTCCCCGGCTAGCGGGGGATCCGGGCAGTTCTTC. It translates to CASSSPASGGSGQFF.

The chain carries TRBV5-1 and TRBJ2-3, with 7 bases that match TRBD2. Trimming took 0 bases from V and 0 from J; bases not matched to a gene: 4. Germline V CDR1 and CDR2: SGHRS, YFSETQ. The CDR3 consists of 16 residues. The CDR3 loop is CASSLGTSSSTDTQYF. CDR3 DNA: TGCGCCAGCAGCTTGGGGACTAGTTCTAGCACAGATACGCAGTATTTT.

This clone was detected a few times. This chain joins TRBV4-3 and TRBJ1-3; 9 bases align to TRBD1. Losses at the gene ends were 4 bases for V and 4 bases for J; bases not matched to a gene: 8. The germline CDR1 and CDR2 sequences are LGHNA and YSLEER. The CDR3 sequence is 16 residues long. DNA of the CDR3: TGCGCCAGCAGCCCAAACAGGGGGCAGGCCGGAAACACCATATATTTT. Amino acids: CASSPNRGQAGNTIYF.

The V and J genes are TRBV13 and TRBJ1-2, with no clear D. Trimming took 1 base from V and 2 from J, leaving 5 bases between them. Germline assignment: CDR1 PRHDT and CDR2 FYEKMQ (reference sequence). The CDR3 is made up of 13 amino acids. CDR3 in amino acids: CASSLEQNYGYTF. The CDR3 bases are TGTGCCAGCAGCTTAGAACAGAACTATGGCTACACCTTC.

The chain is built from TRBV9 and TRBJ2-3, with D possibly matching TRBD1 (6 bases). V was shortened by 0 bases and J by 3 bases, with 11 bases between the two germline ends. The V gene's germline CDR1 is SGDLS and CDR2 YYNGEE. The CDR3 spans 15 residues. This CDR3 is CASSVEAGETDTQYF. CDR3 nucleotide sequence: TGTGCCAGCAGCGTAGAGGCAGGGGAGACAGATACGCAGTATTTT.

The chain links TRBV11-1 to TRBJ2-3, with D tentatively TRBD2 (7 bases). This CDR3 region has 16 residues. CDR1 is SGHAT, CDR2 FQDESV, per germline (reference sequence). Deletions cut 0 bases from V and 5 bases from J, with 15 bases between. As DNA, the CDR3 is TGTGCCAGCAGCTTAGCGGGGGGGCCCTTGGGAGATACGCAGTATTTT. It specifies CASSLAGGPLGDTQYF.

This clone was counted only a few times. The chain recombines TRBV5-8 with TRBJ1-5; D not resolved. With 6 bases removed from V and 3 bases from J, the gap between germline ends came to 13 bases. The germline gives CDR1 SGHTS, CDR2 YDEGEE. The CDR3 spans 14 residues. The CDR3 nucleotides read TGTGCCAGCACCCCACGGCCAGTCAATCAGCCCCAGCATTTT. Encoded protein: CASTPRPVNQPQHF.

The chain recombines TRBV5-1 with TRBJ2-2; 10 bases align to TRBD1. The germline gives CDR1 SGHRS, CDR2 YFSETQ. CDR3 length: 17 residues. V shed 4 bases, J shed 1 base, and the junction held 7 bases outside the gene matches. CDR3 loop: CASSLGQGTGNTGELFF. The CDR3 nucleotides read TGCGCCAGCAGCCTGGGACAGGGGACAGGGAACACCGGGGAGCTGTTTTTT.

This chain joins TRBV7-3 and TRBJ2-7, with D tentatively TRBD2 (5 bases). Germline V lookup: CDR1 SGHTA, CDR2 FQGTGA. Deletions cut 6 bases from V and 5 bases from J, with 14 bases between. The CDR3 covers 13 residues. In DNA form, the CDR3 reads TGTGCCAGCAGTTCCCGAGCCGGGGACGAGCAGTACTTC. Protein product: CASSSRAGDEQYF.

Within the sample, this clone is medium-sized. This sequence joins TRBV12-3 or TRBV12-4 and TRBJ2-3; D gene ambiguous. The CDR3 contains 12 residues. V shed 4 bases and J shed 4 bases, with 6 bases lying between them. The CDR3 loop reads CASSSRADTQYF. The CDR3 coding sequence is TGTGCCAGCAGTTCCAGAGCAGATACGCAGTATTTT.

V is TRBV2 and J is TRBJ2-3, with TRBD2 as a possible D gene (5 bases). V was cut by 6 bases and J by 0 bases, with 7 bases left in between. The CDR3 loop spans 13 amino acids. Germline V gene data show CDR1 as SNHLY and CDR2 as FYNNEI. CDR3 in amino acids: CASSGISTDTQYF. The CDR3 bases are TGTGCCAGCAGCGGGATTAGCACAGATACGCAGTATTTT.

V gene TRBV29-1 combines with J gene TRBJ1-1; D uncertain. Trimming took off 4 bases at V and 3 bases at J, with 9 bases between the two ends. The CDR3 runs 12 residues. CDR1 SQVTM and CDR2 ANQGSEA come from the germline V gene. In DNA form, the CDR3 reads TGCAGCGTTGTTTTTTGGGACACTGAAGCTTTCTTT. Amino acids: CSVVFWDTEAFF.

This clone was picked up a small number of times. This chain joins TRBV7-9 and TRBJ1-1; 7 nucleotides agree with TRBD1. The CDR3 is 14 amino acids. Germline-derived CDR1 and CDR2 are SEHNR and FQNEAQ (reference sequence). The V segment lost 5 bases and the J segment 0 bases; nucleotides outside the gene matches: 3. The CDR3 nucleotides are TGTGCCAGCAGCCGGGACAGCCTGAACACTGAAGCTTTCTTT. This sequence encodes CASSRDSLNTEAFF.

CDR3 nucleotide sequence: TGTGCCAGCAGCCACTCGCCTTCTAACTATGGCTACACCTTC. It yields the protein CASSHSPSNYGYTF. This chain uses TRBV7-2 with TRBJ1-2; D is unclear. Germline V CDR1 and CDR2: SGHTA, FQGNSA. V was cut by 5 bases and J by 0 bases, with 10 bases left in between. The CDR3 has 14 residues.

The chain has TRBV5-8 and TRBJ2-2, with D possibly TRBD1 on 7 matching bases. The V gene's germline CDR1 is SGHTS and CDR2 YDEGEE. The CDR3 runs 16 residues. Trimming cost V 4 bases and J 0 bases, with 13 bases left between them. The CDR3 DNA reads TGTGCCAGCAGCCGACAGGGAGGATCGAACACCGGGGAGCTGTTTTTT. The encoded protein is CASSRQGGSNTGELFF.

This clone was recorded a few times. The chain has TRBV12-3 or TRBV12-4 and TRBJ1-5, with D unclear. The CDR3 sequence is 12 residues long. The germline V and J ends were trimmed by 5 bases and 2 bases, with 4 bases remaining between them. The CDR3 DNA is TGTGCCAGCAGTGGTGGCAATCAGCCCCAGCATTTT. This translates into CASSGGNQPQHF.

V is TRBV10-1 and J is TRBJ1-1; D possibly corresponds to TRBD1 (6 bases). Germline V gene sequence: CDR1 WNHNN, CDR2 SYGVQD (reference sequence). The ends were cut back, 2 bases at V and 0 bases at J, with 10 bases in the middle. The CDR3 has 15 residues. CDR3 region: CASSEIRGMNTEAFF. In nucleotides, the CDR3 is TGCGCCAGCAGTGAGATCAGGGGCATGAACACTGAAGCTTTCTTT.

This chain links TRBV7-9 with TRBJ1-1, with D maybe TRBD1 (5 bases). Trimming took off 7 bases at V and 3 bases at J, with 18 bases between the two ends. The CDR3 extends over 15 amino acids. Germline V gene sequence: CDR1 SEHNR, CDR2 FQNEAQ (reference sequence). The CDR3 bases are TGTGCCAGCACCCCGCGGGGGAGTAGGGACACTGAAGCTTTCTTT. Encoded protein: CASTPRGSRDTEAFF.

The chain employs TRBV9 and TRBJ1-1, with a possible D match to TRBD1 (5 bases). From germline, CDR1 is SGDLS and CDR2 YYNGEE. V was pared by 4 bases and J by 1 base, with 11 bases between. The CDR3 totals 14 residues. CDR3 region: CASSSGGRNTEAFF. CDR3 DNA: TGTGCCAGCAGCAGTGGGGGGAGGAACACTGAAGCTTTCTTT.

The chain carries TRBV5-1 and TRBJ2-2, with D possibly matching TRBD2 (6 bases). The CDR3 length is 16 residues. The V gene's germline CDR1 is SGHRS and CDR2 YFSETQ. With 4 bases removed from V and 1 base from J, the gap between germline ends came to 14 bases. The CDR3 nucleotides read TGCGCCAGCAGCCCATCGGGACTCTGGAACACCGGGGAGCTGTTTTTT. It encodes CASSPSGLWNTGELFF.

V gene TRBV25-1 combines with J gene TRBJ2-7; D perhaps matches TRBD2 (5 bases). CDR3 size: 12 residues. The germline V gene encodes CDR1 MGHDK and CDR2 SYGVNS. Trimming took 5 bases from V and 1 from J, leaving 6 bases between them. The CDR3 protein is CASSRESYEQYF. The DNA for the CDR3 is TGTGCCAGCAGTAGGGAGTCCTACGAGCAGTACTTC.

The rearrangement uses TRBV9 and TRBJ1-4, with D possibly TRBD1 on 6 matching bases. Germline CDR1 SGDLS, CDR2 YYNGEE. The V end lost 9 bases, the J end lost 0 bases, and 15 bases lay between the germline ends. This CDR3 has 15 residues. CDR3 in DNA: TGTGCCAATGGCGACAGGACTGCAACTAATGAAAAACTGTTTTTT. Its translation: CANGDRTATNEKLFF.

The chain has TRBV15 and TRBJ2-1; D is perhaps TRBD1 (6 bases). Germline loops: CDR1 LNHNV, CDR2 YYDKDF (reference sequence). Trimming removed 5 bases from V and 8 bases from J, with 22 bases in between. CDR3 length equals 16 residues. The CDR3 DNA sequence: TGTGCCACCAGCGTGGAGTGGGCAGGGGTAATCCATGAGCAGTTCTTC. It yields the protein CATSVEWAGVIHEQFF.

The chain uses TRBV6-5 and TRBJ1-1, with unresolved D. Deletions cut 8 bases from V and 4 bases from J, with 14 bases between. The CDR3 loop spans 13 amino acids. Germline V gene data show CDR1 as MNHEY and CDR2 as SVGAGI. CDR3 sequence (DNA): TGTGCCAGCCTCTGGGAAGGGTCCACTGAAGCTTTCTTT. Its translation: CASLWEGSTEAFF.

The chain recombines TRBV2 with TRBJ2-3; 11 nucleotides align to TRBD2. The CDR3 is 17 amino acids. V shed 4 bases, J shed 1 base, and the junction held 7 bases outside the gene matches. CDR1 and CDR2 (germline): SNHLY, FYNNEI. CDR3 DNA sequence: TGTGCCAGCAGTGTAAGCCCTAGCGGGGGGCGCACAGATACGCAGTATTTT. This gives the protein CASSVSPSGGRTDTQYF.

J is TRBJ2-5 and V is TRBV7-9; D perhaps matches TRBD2 (5 bases). CDR3 length: 14 amino acids. With 6 bases removed from V and 5 bases from J, the gap between germline ends came to 16 bases. Germline-derived CDR1 and CDR2 are SEHNR and FQNEAQ (reference sequence). The CDR3: CASSSSPGGETQYF. As DNA, the CDR3 is TGTGCCAGCAGTTCGTCACCGGGCGGGGAGACCCAGTACTTC.

The CDR3 loop reads CASSVQQETQYF. DNA for the CDR3: TGTGCCAGCAGCGTTCAACAAGAGACCCAGTACTTC. V is TRBV21-1 and J is TRBJ2-5; the table's D call, TRBD1, was not checked against the DNA. TRBV21-1 is noted as a pseudogene. This CDR3 is 12 amino acids long.

The chain recombines TRBV12-3 or TRBV12-4 with TRBJ2-7; D could derive from TRBD1 or TRBD2 (5 bases each). This CDR3 has 12 amino acids. Trimming removed 2 bases from V and 6 bases from J, with 8 bases in between. Written as DNA, the CDR3 is TGTGCCAGCAGTTTAAGTGGGGGCGAGCAGTACTTC. Protein sequence: CASSLSGGEQYF.

The chain joins TRBV5-8 to TRBJ1-2; weak D call: TRBD1 (5 bases). Trimming took 7 bases from V and 4 from J, leaving 17 bases between them. Germline assignment: CDR1 SGHTS and CDR2 YDEGEE. CDR3 length equals 14 residues. The CDR3 coding sequence is TGTGCCAGCCATCTGACCGGGGCCAGCTATGGCTACACCTTC. Its protein product is CASHLTGASYGYTF.